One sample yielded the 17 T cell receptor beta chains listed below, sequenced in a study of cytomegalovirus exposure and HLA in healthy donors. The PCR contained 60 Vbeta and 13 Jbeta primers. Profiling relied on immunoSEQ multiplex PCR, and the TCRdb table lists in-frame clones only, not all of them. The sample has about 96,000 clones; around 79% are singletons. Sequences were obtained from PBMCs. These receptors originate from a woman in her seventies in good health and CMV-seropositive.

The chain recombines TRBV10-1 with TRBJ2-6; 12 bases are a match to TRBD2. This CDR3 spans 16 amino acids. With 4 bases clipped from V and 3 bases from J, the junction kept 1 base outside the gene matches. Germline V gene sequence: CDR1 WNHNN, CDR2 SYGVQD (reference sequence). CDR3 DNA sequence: TGCGCCAGCAGTGGGACTAGCGGGGTTGGGGCCAACGTCCTGACTTTC. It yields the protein CASSGTSGVGANVLTF.

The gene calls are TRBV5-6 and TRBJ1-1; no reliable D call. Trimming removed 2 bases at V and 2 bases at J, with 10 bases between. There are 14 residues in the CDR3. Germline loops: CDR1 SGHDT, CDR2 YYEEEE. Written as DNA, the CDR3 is TGTGCCAGCAGCTTCTGGAGGGCAAACACTGAAGCTTTCTTT. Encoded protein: CASSFWRANTEAFF.

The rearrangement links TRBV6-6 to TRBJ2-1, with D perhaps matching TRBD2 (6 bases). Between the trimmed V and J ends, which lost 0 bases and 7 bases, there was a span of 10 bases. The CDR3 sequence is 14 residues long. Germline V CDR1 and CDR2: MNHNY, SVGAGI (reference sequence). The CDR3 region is CASSYSTGRNEQFF. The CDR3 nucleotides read TGTGCCAGCAGTTACTCGACGGGGAGGAATGAGCAGTTCTTC.

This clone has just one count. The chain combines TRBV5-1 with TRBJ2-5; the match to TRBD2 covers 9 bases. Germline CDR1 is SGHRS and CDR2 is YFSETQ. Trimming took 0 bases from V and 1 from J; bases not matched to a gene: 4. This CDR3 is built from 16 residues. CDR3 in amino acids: CASSLGAGGTQETQYF. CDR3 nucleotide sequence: TGCGCCAGCAGCTTGGGGGCGGGGGGGACCCAAGAGACCCAGTACTTC.

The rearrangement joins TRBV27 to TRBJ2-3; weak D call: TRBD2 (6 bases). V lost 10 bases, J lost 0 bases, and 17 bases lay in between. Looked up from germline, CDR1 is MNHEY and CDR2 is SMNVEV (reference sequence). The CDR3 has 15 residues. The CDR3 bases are TGTGCCACCCGTTTGGAGGGTAGGAGCACAGATACGCAGTATTTT. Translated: CATRLEGRSTDTQYF.

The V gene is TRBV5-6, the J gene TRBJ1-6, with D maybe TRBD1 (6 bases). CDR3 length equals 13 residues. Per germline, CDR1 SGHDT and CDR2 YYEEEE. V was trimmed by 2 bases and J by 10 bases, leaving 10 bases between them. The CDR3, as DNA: TGTGCCAGCAGCTTTGGACAGACCTCACCCCTCCACTTT. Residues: CASSFGQTSPLHF.

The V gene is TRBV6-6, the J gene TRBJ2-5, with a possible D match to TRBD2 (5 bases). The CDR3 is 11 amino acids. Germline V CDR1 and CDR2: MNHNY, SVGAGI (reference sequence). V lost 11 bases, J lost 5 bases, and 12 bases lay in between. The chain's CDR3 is CAEGLGETQYF. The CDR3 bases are TGTGCCGAGGGCTTGGGGGAGACCCAGTACTTC.

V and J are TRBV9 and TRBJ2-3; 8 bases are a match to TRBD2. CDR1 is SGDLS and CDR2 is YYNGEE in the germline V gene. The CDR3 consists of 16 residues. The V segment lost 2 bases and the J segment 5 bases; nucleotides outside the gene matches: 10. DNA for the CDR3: TGTGCCAGCAGCGTCCGGCCAGCGGGAGAGGAAGATACGCAGTATTTT. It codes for CASSVRPAGEEDTQYF.

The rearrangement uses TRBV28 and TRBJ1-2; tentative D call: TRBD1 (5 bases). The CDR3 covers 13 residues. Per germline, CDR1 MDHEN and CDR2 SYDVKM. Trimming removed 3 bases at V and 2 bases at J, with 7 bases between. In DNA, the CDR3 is TGTGCCAGCAGTTTCGGGGGGAACTATGGCTACACCTTC. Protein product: CASSFGGNYGYTF.

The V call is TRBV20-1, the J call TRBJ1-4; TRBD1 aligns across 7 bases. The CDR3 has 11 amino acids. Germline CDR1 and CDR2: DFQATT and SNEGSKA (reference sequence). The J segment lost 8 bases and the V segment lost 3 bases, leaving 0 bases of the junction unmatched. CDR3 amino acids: CSARGQEKLFF. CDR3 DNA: TGCAGTGCTAGGGGACAGGAAAAACTGTTTTTT.

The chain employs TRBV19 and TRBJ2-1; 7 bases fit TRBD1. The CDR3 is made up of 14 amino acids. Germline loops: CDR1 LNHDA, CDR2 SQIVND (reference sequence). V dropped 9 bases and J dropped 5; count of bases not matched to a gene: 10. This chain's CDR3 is CASTPGTANNEQFF. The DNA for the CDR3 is TGTGCCAGCACCCCCGGGACAGCAAACAATGAGCAGTTCTTC.

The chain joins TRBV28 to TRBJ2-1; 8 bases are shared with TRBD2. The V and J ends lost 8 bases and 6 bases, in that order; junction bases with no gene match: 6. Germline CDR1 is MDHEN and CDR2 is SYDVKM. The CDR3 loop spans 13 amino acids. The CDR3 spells CASASLAGNEQFF. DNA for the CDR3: TGTGCCAGCGCTAGCCTAGCGGGCAATGAGCAGTTCTTC.

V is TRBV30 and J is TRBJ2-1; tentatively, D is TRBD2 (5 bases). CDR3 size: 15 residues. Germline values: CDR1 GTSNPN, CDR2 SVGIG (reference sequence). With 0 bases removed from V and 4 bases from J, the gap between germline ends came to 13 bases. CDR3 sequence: CAWSVGGGSYNEQFF. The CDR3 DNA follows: TGTGCCTGGAGTGTAGGTGGCGGGTCTTACAATGAGCAGTTCTTC. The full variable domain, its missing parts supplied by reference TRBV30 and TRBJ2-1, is SQTIHQWPATLVQPVGSPLSLECTVEGTSNPNLYWYRQAAGRGLQLLFYSVGIGQISSEVPQNLSASRPQDRQFILSSKKLLLSDSGFYLCAWSVGGGSYNEQFFGPGTRLTVL.

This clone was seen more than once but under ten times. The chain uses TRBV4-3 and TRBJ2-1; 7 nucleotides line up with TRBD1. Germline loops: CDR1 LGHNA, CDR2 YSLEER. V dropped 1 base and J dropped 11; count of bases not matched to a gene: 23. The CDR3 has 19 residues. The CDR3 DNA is TGCGCCAGCAGCCAAGTGGACTGGGGCCAAGGGACAGCTACGAGGCAGCAGTTCTTC. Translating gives CASSQVDWGQGTATRQQFF.

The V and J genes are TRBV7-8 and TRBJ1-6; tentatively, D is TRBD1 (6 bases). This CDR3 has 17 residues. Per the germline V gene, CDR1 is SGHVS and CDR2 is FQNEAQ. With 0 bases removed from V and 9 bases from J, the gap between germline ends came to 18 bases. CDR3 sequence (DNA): TGTGCCAGCAGCTTAGCCCCCCGGGGGGCTTTTGGTTCACCCCTCCACTTT. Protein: CASSLAPRGAFGSPLHF. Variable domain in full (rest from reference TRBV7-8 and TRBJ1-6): GAGVSQSPRYKVAKRGQDVALRCDPISGHVSLFWYQQALGQGPEFLTYFQNEAQLDKSGLPSDRFFAERPEGSVSTLKIQRTQQEDSAVYLCASSLAPRGAFGSPLHFGNGTRLTVT.

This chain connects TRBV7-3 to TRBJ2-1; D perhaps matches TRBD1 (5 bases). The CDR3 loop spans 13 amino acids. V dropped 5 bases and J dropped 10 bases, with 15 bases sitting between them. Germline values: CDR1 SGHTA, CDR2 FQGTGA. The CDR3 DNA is TGTGCCAGCAGCATGACGCAGGGAAACGAGCAGTTCTTC. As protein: CASSMTQGNEQFF. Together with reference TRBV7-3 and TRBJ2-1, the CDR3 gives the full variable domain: GAGVSQTPSNKVTEKGKYVELRCDPISGHTALYWYRQSLGQGPEFLIYFQGTGAADDSGLPNDRFFAVRPEGSVSTLKIQRTERGDSAVYLCASSMTQGNEQFFGPGTRLTVL.

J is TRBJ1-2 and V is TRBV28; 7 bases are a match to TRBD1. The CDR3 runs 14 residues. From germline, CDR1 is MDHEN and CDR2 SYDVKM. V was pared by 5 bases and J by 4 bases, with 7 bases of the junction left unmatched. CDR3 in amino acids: CASSPTGDSYGYTF. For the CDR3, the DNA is TGTGCCAGCAGTCCCACGGGGGACAGCTATGGCTACACCTTC.